What follows are 6 T cell receptor beta chains derived from one specimen sequenced in a study of response to subunit inactivated influenza vaccine. TCRdb ran MiXCR on the RT-PCR reads and lists one entry per CDR3 protein. The sample carries under 800,000 distinct CDR3 sequences, 14% recorded once. The source material was PBMCs from blood, sampled roughly 2 weeks before vaccination. Receptors were obtained from a man between 45 and 60 years old who received an inactivated influenza vaccine.

This clonotype was picked up a small number of times. The CDR3 region is CASTLPTGQTTDTQYF. The CDR3 DNA reads as TGTGCCAGCACTCTCCCCACGGGACAGACCACAGATACGCAGTATTTT. V usage is TRBV7-9 and J usage is TRBJ2-3, with 7 bases matching TRBD1. The V and J ends lost 7 bases and 2 bases, in that order; junction bases with no gene match: 12. This CDR3 region has 16 residues. From germline, CDR1 is SEHNR and CDR2 FQNEAQ (reference sequence).

The chain joins TRBV6-2 or TRBV6-3 to TRBJ2-6; D might be TRBD1 (6 bases). V was clipped by 2 bases and J by 1 base, with 15 bases between them. The CDR3 is 18 residues long. Germline V gives CDR1 MNHEY, CDR2 SVGEGT. CDR3 protein: CASSYVQGQDSGANVLTF. The CDR3 DNA reads as TGTGCCAGCAGTTACGTCCAGGGGCAGGATTCTGGGGCCAACGTCCTGACTTTC.

This clonotype was seen repeatedly, ten times or more. This chain joins TRBV6-2 or TRBV6-3 and TRBJ2-1; D is perhaps TRBD2 (5 bases). Germline values: CDR1 MNHEY, CDR2 SVGEGT. The CDR3 contains 16 residues. V lost 1 base to trimming and J lost 7 bases, with 17 bases between them. The CDR3 sequence is CASSYFGRTLRNEQFF. DNA for the CDR3: TGTGCCAGCAGTTACTTCGGAAGGACTCTTCGAAATGAGCAGTTCTTC.

This chain connects TRBV10-3 to TRBJ2-7; tentative D call: TRBD1 (7 bases). Germline V gene data show CDR1 as ENHRY and CDR2 as SYGVKD. This CDR3 is 15 amino acids long. Trimming left V 3 bases short and J 0 bases short, with 12 bases between. CDR3 sequence reads: CAISDRGASSYEQYF. CDR3 nucleotide sequence: TGTGCCATCAGTGACAGGGGGGCAAGCTCCTACGAGCAGTACTTC.

The chain links TRBV7-9 to TRBJ1-3; D call uncertain. V lost 2 bases and J lost 5, with 4 bases in between. This CDR3 comprises 12 residues. CDR1 and CDR2 from the germline V gene are SEHNR and FQNEAQ (reference sequence). CDR3 sequence reads: CASSLTRNTIYF. The CDR3 nucleotides read TGTGCCAGCAGCTTAACAAGAAACACCATATATTTT.

This clonotype was counted a few times. The rearrangement links TRBV14 to TRBJ2-1, with D maybe TRBD1 (5 bases). V was clipped by 4 bases and J by 7 bases, with 17 bases between them. The CDR3 is made up of 15 amino acids. CDR1 and CDR2 from the germline V gene are SGHDN and FVKESK. The CDR3 DNA sequence: TGTGCCAGCAGCCGAGGACATCCGATCCGGAATGAGCAGTTCTTC. Translating gives CASSRGHPIRNEQFF.